One and the same sample provided the 6 T cell receptor beta chains below, sequenced in a study of CD8+CD57+ T cells in acquired aplastic anemia. Using genomic DNA as the template, TCR beta VDJ and CDR3 profiling was carried out. TCRdb analysed the reads with MiXCR anew, one entry per CDR3 protein. The table lists about 160,000 distinct CDR3 sequences, 70% to 75% of them singletons. The patients chosen for sequencing had shown expansion of CD8+CD57+ cells (detected by flow cytometry). Specimen: sorted CD4+, CD8+, or CD8+CD57+ T cells (not recorded which) from PBMCs. The receptors were gathered from a human donor with aplastic anemia.

The chain carries TRBV10-3 and TRBJ2-6, with 7 bases matching TRBD1. V lost 3 bases, J lost 1 base, and 6 bases stayed unmatched. Germline V gene lookup returns CDR1 ENHRY and CDR2 SYGVKD. The CDR3 is made up of 17 amino acids. The CDR3 loop reads CAISDFSTGSGANVLTF. CDR3 DNA: TGTGCCATCAGTGATTTCTCGACAGGGTCTGGGGCCAACGTCCTGACTTTC.

The CDR3 is CASSDGLAHNTGELFF. CDR3 coding DNA: TGTGCCAGCAGTGATGGACTAGCGCACAACACCGGGGAGCTGTTTTTT. V usage is TRBV2 and J usage is TRBJ2-2; 9 nucleotides line up with TRBD2. Germline V CDR1 and CDR2: SNHLY, FYNNEI. The CDR3 runs to 16 residues. V dropped 3 bases and J dropped 2; count of bases not matched to a gene: 4.

The V and J genes are TRBV24-1 and TRBJ2-2; possibly TRBD1 for D (5 bases). Trimming removed 6 bases at V and 3 bases at J, with 7 bases between. The CDR3 is 13 amino acids. Germline assignment: CDR1 KGHDR and CDR2 SFDVKD. CDR3 bases: TGTGCCACCAGTTCACAGGACACCGGGGAGCTGTTTTTT. Its translation: CATSSQDTGELFF.

The chain carries TRBV11-3 and TRBJ1-1, with D perhaps TRBD1 (5 bases). CDR3 length equals 12 residues. The V gene's germline CDR1 is SGHNT and CDR2 YENEEA. V was trimmed by 8 bases and J by 4 bases, leaving 11 bases between them. The CDR3 bases are TGTGCCAGCGCCCAGGGAGGCACTGAAGCTTTCTTT. This encodes CASAQGGTEAFF.

On this clonotype itself: A junction end diverges from the germline sequence, so it may reflect a read error. This sequence joins TRBV10-3 and TRBJ1-1, with TRBD1 as a possible D gene (6 bases). This CDR3 comprises 14 residues. Germline V lookup: CDR1 ENHRY, CDR2 SYGVKD. The CDR3, as DNA: TGTGCCAGCAGTTCTAGGGACAAAGAGTCTGAAGCTTTCTTT. It translates to CASSSRDKESEAFF.

The chain combines TRBV10-3 with TRBJ1-2, with TRBD1 as a possible D gene (5 bases). Germline CDR1 is ENHRY and CDR2 is SYGVKD. The CDR3 loop spans 16 amino acids. The V gene lost 3 bases and the J gene lost 9 bases, with 23 bases spanning the gap. The CDR3 loop reads CAISDPGDAHPLSYTF. The CDR3 DNA sequence: TGTGCCATCAGTGACCCCGGGGACGCCCATCCCTTGAGCTACACCTTC.